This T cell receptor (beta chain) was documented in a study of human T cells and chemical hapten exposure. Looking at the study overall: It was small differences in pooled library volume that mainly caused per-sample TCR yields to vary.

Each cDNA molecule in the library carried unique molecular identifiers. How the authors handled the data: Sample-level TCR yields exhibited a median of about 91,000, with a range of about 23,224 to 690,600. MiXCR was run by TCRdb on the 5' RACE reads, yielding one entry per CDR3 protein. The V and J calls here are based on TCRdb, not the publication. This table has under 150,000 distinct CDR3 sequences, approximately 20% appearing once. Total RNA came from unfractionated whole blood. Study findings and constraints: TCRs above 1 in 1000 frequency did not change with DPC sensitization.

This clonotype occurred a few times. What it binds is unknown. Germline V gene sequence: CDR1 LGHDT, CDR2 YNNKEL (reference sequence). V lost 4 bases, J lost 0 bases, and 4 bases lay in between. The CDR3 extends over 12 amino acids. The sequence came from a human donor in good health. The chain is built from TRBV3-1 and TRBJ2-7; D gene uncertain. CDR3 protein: CASSPNSYEQYF. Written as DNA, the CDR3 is TGTGCCAGCAGCCCGAACTCCTACGAGCAGTACTTC.